This TCR beta chain comes out of a study of OX40 agonist ivuxolimab in advanced cancers. Study-level background: Eligibility admitted prior anti-PD-1, anti-PD-L1 or anti-CTLA-4 therapy; about 40% had some.

CDR1 and CDR2 from the germline V gene are MGHDK and SYGVNS. The CDR3 loop spans 14 amino acids. Trimming pared 1 base from V and 2 bases from J, leaving 6 bases between. Assay: immunoSEQ multiplex PCR; the TCRdb copy retains only in-frame clones and omits some. The sample carries some 33,000 clones, around 85% recorded once. This receptor was taken from an adult with an advanced solid tumor such as melanoma, head and neck, liver or kidney cancer. The input for sequencing was CD4+ or CD8+ T cells sorted from blood, taken in a trial of the OX40 agonist ivuxolimab. The chain carries TRBV25-1 and TRBJ1-3; no clear D gene. The CDR3 reads CASSEFGAGNTIYF. In DNA, the CDR3 is TGTGCCAGCAGTGAATTTGGGGCTGGAAACACCATATATTTT.